This T cell receptor beta chain was found in a study of CD8+ T cells in alopecia areata. Trimming left V 1 base short and J 8 bases short, with 11 bases between. CDR3 length: 13 amino acids. CDR1 and CDR2 from the germline V gene are MNHEY and SMNVEV (reference sequence). Treatment: oral pan-JAK inhibitor, 5-10 mg twice daily. Extracted from the samples, RNA was reverse transcribed into cDNA to serve as the sequencing template. Clones were sequenced by immunoSEQ multiplex PCR, and TCRdb holds only the in-frame ones, with some missing. The table includes some 130,000 clones, roughly 52% detected once. The sequence derives from a human donor with alopecia areata. The sequencing used CD8+ T cells sorted from blood, collected at week 4, from a patient treated with tofacitinib. This rearrangement joins TRBV27 to TRBJ1-2; D is perhaps TRBD1 (5 bases). CDR3 region: CASSLLGDRGYTF. The CDR3 DNA reads as TGTGCCAGCAGTTTATTGGGGGATAGAGGCTACACCTTC.